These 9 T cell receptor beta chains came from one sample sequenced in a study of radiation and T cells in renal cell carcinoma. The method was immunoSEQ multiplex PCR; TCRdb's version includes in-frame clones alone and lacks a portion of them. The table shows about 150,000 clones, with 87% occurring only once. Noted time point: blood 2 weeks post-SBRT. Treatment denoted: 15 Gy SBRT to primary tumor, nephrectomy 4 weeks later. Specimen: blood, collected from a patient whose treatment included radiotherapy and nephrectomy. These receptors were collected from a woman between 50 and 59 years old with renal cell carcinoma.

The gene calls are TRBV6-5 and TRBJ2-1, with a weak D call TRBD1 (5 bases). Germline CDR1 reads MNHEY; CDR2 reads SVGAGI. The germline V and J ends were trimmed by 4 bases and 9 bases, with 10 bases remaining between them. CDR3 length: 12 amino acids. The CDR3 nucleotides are TGTGCCAGCAGTTTGACAGTCGGTGAGCAGTTCTTC. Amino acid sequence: CASSLTVGEQFF.

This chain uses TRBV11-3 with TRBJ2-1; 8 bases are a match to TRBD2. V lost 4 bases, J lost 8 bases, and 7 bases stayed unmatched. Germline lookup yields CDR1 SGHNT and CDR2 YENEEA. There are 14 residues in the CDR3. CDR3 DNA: TGTGCCAGCAGCTCTGGGACTAGTTCCCATGAGCAGTTCTTC. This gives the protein CASSSGTSSHEQFF.

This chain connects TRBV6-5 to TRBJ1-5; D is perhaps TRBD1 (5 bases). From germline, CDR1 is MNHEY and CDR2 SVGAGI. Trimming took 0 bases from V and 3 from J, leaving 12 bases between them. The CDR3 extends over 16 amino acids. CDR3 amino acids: CASSYSIGGDNQPQHF. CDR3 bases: TGTGCCAGCAGTTACTCGATAGGAGGGGACAATCAGCCCCAGCATTTT.

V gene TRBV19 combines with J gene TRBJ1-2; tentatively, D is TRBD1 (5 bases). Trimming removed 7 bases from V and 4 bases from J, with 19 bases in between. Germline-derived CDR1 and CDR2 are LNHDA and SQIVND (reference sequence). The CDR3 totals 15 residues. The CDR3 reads CASTKGPSAFYGYTF. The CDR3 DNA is TGTGCCAGTACCAAGGGACCCTCCGCTTTCTATGGCTACACCTTC. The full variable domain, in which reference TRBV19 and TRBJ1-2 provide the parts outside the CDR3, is DGGITQSPKYLFRKEGQNVTLSCEQNLNHDAMYWYRQDPGQGLRLIYYSQIVNDFQKGDIAEGYSVSREKKESFPLTVTSAQKNPTAFYLCASTKGPSAFYGYTFGSGTRLTVV.

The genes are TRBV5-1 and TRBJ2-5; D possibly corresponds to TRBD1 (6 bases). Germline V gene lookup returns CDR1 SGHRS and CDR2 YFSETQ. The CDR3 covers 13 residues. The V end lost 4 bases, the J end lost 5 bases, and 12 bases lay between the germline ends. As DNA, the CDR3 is TGCGCCAGCAGCGACCCAGGGGTGGAGACCCAGTACTTC. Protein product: CASSDPGVETQYF.

The CDR3 protein is CASRPTGGPRLETQYF. The CDR3 DNA sequence: TGTGCCAGTAGACCAACAGGGGGGCCAAGGTTGGAGACCCAGTACTTC. The chain couples TRBV19 to TRBJ2-5; 8 bases match TRBD1. Trimming removed 6 bases from V and 5 bases from J; junction bases left unmatched: 14. The CDR3 spans 16 residues. Germline CDR1 is LNHDA and CDR2 is SQIVND (reference sequence).

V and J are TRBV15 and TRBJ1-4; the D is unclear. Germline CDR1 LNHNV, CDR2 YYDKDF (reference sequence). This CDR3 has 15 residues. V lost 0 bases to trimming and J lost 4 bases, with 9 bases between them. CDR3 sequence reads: CATSRDKGDNEKLFF. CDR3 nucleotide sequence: TGTGCCACCAGCAGAGATAAGGGCGATAATGAAAAACTGTTTTTT.

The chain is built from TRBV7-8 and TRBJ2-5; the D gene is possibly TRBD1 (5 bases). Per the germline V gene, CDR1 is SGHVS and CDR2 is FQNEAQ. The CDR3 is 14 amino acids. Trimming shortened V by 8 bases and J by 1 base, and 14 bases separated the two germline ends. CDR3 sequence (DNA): TGTGCCAGCCACACCCAGCAGGGCCAAGAGACCCAGTACTTC. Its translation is CASHTQQGQETQYF.

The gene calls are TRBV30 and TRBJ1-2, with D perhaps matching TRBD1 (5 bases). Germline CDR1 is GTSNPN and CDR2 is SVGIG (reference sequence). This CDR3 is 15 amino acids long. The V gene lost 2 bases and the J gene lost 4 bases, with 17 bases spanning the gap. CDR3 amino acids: CAWSFPTRGGYGYTF. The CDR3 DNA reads TGTGCCTGGAGTTTCCCTACTCGGGGCGGCTATGGCTACACCTTC.